The 27 T cell receptor beta chains given below trace back to one sample, sequenced in a study of beta chain features in type 1 diabetes. General study points: Shortening of TCRB CDR3s, moderate but significant, appeared in all four CD4+ subsets of Type 1 diabetes patients.

The isolated RNA, all of it, was reverse transcribed, so expressed TCRB transcripts were what got sequenced. Repertoires were generated with immunoSEQ multiplex PCR, while TCRdb's copy carries only in-frame clones and drops some. This table has approximately 160,000 clones, around 63% appearing once. Their antigen targets remain unknown. The sequenced sample consisted of naive CD4+ T cells from blood. The receptors shown here come from a man younger than 40 with type 1 diabetes.

This clone was recorded only once. This sequence joins TRBV29-1 and TRBJ1-2; TRBD1 might be the D (6 bases). This CDR3 spans 14 amino acids. Germline CDR1 and CDR2: SQVTM and ANQGSEA. V was trimmed by 4 bases and J by 0 bases, leaving 12 bases between them. The CDR3 loop is CSVGYRDPNYGYTF. The CDR3 nucleotides read TGCAGCGTTGGTTACAGGGACCCTAACTATGGCTACACCTTC.

This chain links TRBV2 with TRBJ2-2, with D hard to call. The V end lost 4 bases, the J end lost 3 bases, and 3 bases lay between the germline ends. Per germline, CDR1 SNHLY and CDR2 FYNNEI. This CDR3 comprises 12 residues. CDR3 loop: CASSVDTGELFF. CDR3 nucleotide sequence: TGTGCCAGCAGTGTGGACACCGGGGAGCTGTTTTTT.

About this clone: This sample also contains other DNA sequences that code for the same CDR3. V usage is TRBV2 and J usage is TRBJ2-7, with D unresolved. CDR3 length: 11 residues. CDR1 and CDR2 from the germline V gene are SNHLY and FYNNEI. The V end lost 2 bases, the J end lost 4 bases, and 3 bases lay between the germline ends. CDR3 DNA sequence: TGTGCCAGCAGTGAACTGTACGAGCAGTACTTC. This translates into CASSELYEQYF.

This clone was recorded only once. In DNA form, the CDR3 reads TGTGCCACCTCCGGACAGAACAATGAGCAGTTCTTC. It codes for CATSGQNNEQFF. The rearrangement links TRBV11-3 to TRBJ2-1; TRBD1 might be the D (6 bases). The germline V gene encodes CDR1 SGHNT and CDR2 YENEEA. With 10 bases removed from V and 5 bases from J, the gap between germline ends came to 12 bases. This CDR3 spans 12 amino acids.

The chain employs TRBV30 and TRBJ1-2; TRBD1 agrees at 9 bases. The germline gives CDR1 GTSNPN, CDR2 SVGIG (reference sequence). The CDR3 consists of 14 residues. The ends lost 0 bases at V and 5 bases at J; junction bases unmatched: 4. CDR3 coding DNA: TGTGCCTGGAGTGTACTGGACAGGGGATATGGCTACACCTTC. It is translated as CAWSVLDRGYGYTF.

The rearrangement joins TRBV7-2 to TRBJ2-7; D perhaps matches TRBD2 (6 bases). The CDR3 runs 14 residues. Deletions cut 3 bases from V and 3 bases from J, with 12 bases between. Looked up from germline, CDR1 is SGHTA and CDR2 is FQGNSA. The CDR3 protein is CASSFQLAGYEQYF. The CDR3 DNA follows: TGTGCCAGCAGCTTTCAACTAGCTGGCTACGAGCAGTACTTC.

The chain uses TRBV29-1 and TRBJ1-5; D is possibly TRBD1 (6 bases). Trimming stripped 6 bases from V and 6 bases from J, with 24 bases between. There are 16 residues in the CDR3. Germline V CDR1 and CDR2: SQVTM, ANQGSEA. The CDR3 coding sequence is TGCAGCGTCCTTAACGGTCAGGGGATCATTCCTCAGCCCCAGCATTTT. Translating it yields CSVLNGQGIIPQPQHF.

This clone was observed a single time. This sequence joins TRBV6-5 and TRBJ2-3; the match to TRBD2 covers 10 bases. The CDR3 runs 15 residues. Trimming cost V 7 bases and J 6 bases; bases outside gene matches: 10. In germline, CDR1 is MNHEY, CDR2 SVGAGI. The CDR3 reads CASTQRGGLPDTQYF. In DNA, the CDR3 is TGTGCCAGCACACAGCGGGGGGGACTGCCGGATACGCAGTATTTT.

This chain connects TRBV29-1 to TRBJ2-5, with D maybe TRBD2 (7 bases). V was pared by 7 bases and J by 5 bases, with 23 bases between. The germline gives CDR1 SQVTM, CDR2 ANQGSEA. The CDR3 consists of 15 residues. CDR3 DNA sequence: TGCAGCGCCCCTCCCCTGGGGGGGCAGGGGGAGACCCAGTACTTC. This encodes CSAPPLGGQGETQYF.

This clone was seen a few times. The V gene is TRBV7-2, the J gene TRBJ2-3; D perhaps matches TRBD2 (5 bases). The V gene's germline CDR1 is SGHTA and CDR2 FQGNSA. Trimming took off 3 bases at V and 0 bases at J, with 10 bases between the two ends. CDR3 length: 15 amino acids. CDR3 sequence: CASSFQADSTDTQYF. CDR3 in DNA: TGTGCCAGCAGCTTCCAAGCGGATAGCACAGATACGCAGTATTTT.

The gene calls are TRBV30 and TRBJ2-7, with no clear D. This CDR3 contains 12 residues. V lost 8 bases and J 1 base, leaving 12 bases between the germline ends. CDR1 GTSNPN and CDR2 SVGIG come from the germline V gene (reference sequence). CDR3 in DNA: TGTGCCCAGAAGACGGATTCCTACGAGCAGTACTTC. Translation: CAQKTDSYEQYF.

The V gene is TRBV29-1, the J gene TRBJ1-1, with D unclear. Trimming stripped 6 bases from V and 8 bases from J, with 13 bases between. The CDR3 consists of 11 residues. Germline values: CDR1 SQVTM, CDR2 ANQGSEA. The CDR3 DNA reads TGCAGCGTGGCCTCCACCAACGAAGCTTTCTTT. Its translation: CSVASTNEAFF.

This chain links TRBV15 with TRBJ2-7; 7 positions agree with TRBD1. CDR3 size: 12 residues. From germline, CDR1 is LNHNV and CDR2 YYDKDF (reference sequence). V lost 6 bases to trimming and J lost 3 bases; unmatched junction nucleotides: 2. The CDR3 is CATRQGNYEQYF. As DNA, the CDR3 is TGTGCCACCAGACAGGGGAACTACGAGCAGTACTTC.

The V gene is TRBV4-3, the J gene TRBJ2-1; 8 bases are a match to TRBD2. This CDR3 region has 17 residues. The V gene end was trimmed by 6 bases and the J gene end by 0 bases; junction bases not matched to a gene: 10. Germline loops: CDR1 LGHNA, CDR2 YSLEER. The CDR3 loop reads CASRDTTGTSSYNEQFF. CDR3 bases: TGCGCCAGCAGAGATACCACCGGGACTAGCTCCTACAATGAGCAGTTCTTC.

The rearrangement links TRBV9 to TRBJ1-2; D uncertain. Germline V gene lookup returns CDR1 SGDLS and CDR2 YYNGEE. CDR3 length: 14 amino acids. With 2 bases removed from V and 4 bases from J, the gap between germline ends came to 12 bases. The CDR3 DNA reads TGTGCCAGCAGCGTGAAATTGGACCTCTATGGCTACACCTTC. Protein: CASSVKLDLYGYTF.

The chain is built from TRBV4-1 and TRBJ2-7, with TRBD1 matching 7 bases. Per germline, CDR1 MGHRA and CDR2 YSYEKL. The CDR3 is 16 amino acids. V shed 0 bases and J 3 bases; nucleotides not matched to a gene: 8. CDR3 coding DNA: TGCGCCAGCAGCCAAGATAGTTTGGGGACAGTCTACGAGCAGTACTTC. Translating gives CASSQDSLGTVYEQYF.

The rearrangement uses TRBV9 and TRBJ2-5, with 8 bases that match TRBD1. There are 15 residues in the CDR3. CDR1 is SGDLS, CDR2 YYNGEE, per germline. V dropped 0 bases and J dropped 2; count of bases not matched to a gene: 3. The CDR3 DNA is TGTGCCAGCAGCGTAGAAACAGGGGGACAAGAGACCCAGTACTTC. This codes for CASSVETGGQETQYF. The whole variable domain, remainder taken from reference TRBV9 and TRBJ2-5, is DSGVTQTPKHLITATGQRVTLRCSPRSGDLSVYWYQQSLDQGLQFLIQYYNGEERAKGNILERFSAQQFPDLHSELNLSSLELGDSALYFCASSVETGGQETQYFGPGTRLLVL.

V and J are TRBV6-5 and TRBJ2-7, with 11 bases identical to TRBD1. In germline, CDR1 is MNHEY, CDR2 SVGAGI. The CDR3 is made up of 14 amino acids. The trim removed 5 bases at V and 6 bases at J, leaving 6 bases unmatched. CDR3 sequence: CASSNWGQGVEQYF. CDR3 bases: TGTGCCAGCAGTAATTGGGGACAGGGGGTCGAGCAGTACTTC.

Only one count was recorded for this clone. This chain links TRBV7-2 with TRBJ2-3; 12 nucleotides align to TRBD2. V lost 2 bases, J lost 4 bases, and 7 bases stayed unmatched. Germline assignment: CDR1 SGHTA and CDR2 FQGNSA. There are 17 residues in the CDR3. Written as DNA, the CDR3 is TGTGCCAGCAGCTTACAACTAGCGGGGGGTGTTGCAGATACGCAGTATTTT. Amino acids: CASSLQLAGGVADTQYF.

This clone was counted only a few times. V is TRBV25-1 and J is TRBJ2-7, with TRBD2 matching over 7 bases. The ends lost 1 base at V and 0 bases at J; junction bases unmatched: 3. The CDR3 sequence is 15 residues long. Germline V gene sequence: CDR1 MGHDK, CDR2 SYGVNS. The CDR3 DNA reads TGTGCCAGCAGTGAATCCAGGGACTACTCCTACGAGCAGTACTTC. Amino acids: CASSESRDYSYEQYF.

V usage is TRBV7-2 and J usage is TRBJ2-6; D is ambiguous. V was trimmed by 3 bases and J by 4 bases, leaving 10 bases between them. The CDR3 spans 15 residues. Germline CDR1 and CDR2: SGHTA and FQGNSA. CDR3 nucleotides: TGTGCCAGCAGCTTTGGGCCGGGCGGGGCCAACGTCCTGACTTTC. Protein: CASSFGPGGANVLTF.

In DNA form, the CDR3 reads TGCGCCAGCAGCTTGGCGGTGGGGCGAGAGCAGTACTTC. It codes for CASSLAVGREQYF. The V and J genes are TRBV5-1 and TRBJ2-7; tentatively, D is TRBD1 (5 bases). This CDR3 spans 13 amino acids. The germline gives CDR1 SGHRS, CDR2 YFSETQ. V gave up 0 bases and J gave up 7 bases, with 11 bases separating them.

CDR3 sequence reads: CASSLDISNTGELFF. The DNA of the CDR3 is TGTGCCAGCAGCTTAGACATTTCGAACACCGGGGAGCTGTTTTTT. This chain joins TRBV7-2 and TRBJ2-2; D not certain. V gave up 1 base and J gave up 0 bases, with 6 bases separating them. The germline CDR1 and CDR2 sequences are SGHTA and FQGNSA. This CDR3 comprises 15 residues.

The rearrangement uses TRBV6-5 and TRBJ1-5; 7 nucleotides match TRBD1. The CDR3 runs to 14 residues. Per germline, CDR1 MNHEY and CDR2 SVGAGI. J gave up 3 bases and V 6 bases, and 5 bases lay outside the gene matches. CDR3 DNA: TGTGCCAGCAGCCTTGGACAGGCCAATCAGCCCCAGCATTTT. Translating it yields CASSLGQANQPQHF.

This clone was counted a few times. The rearrangement links TRBV29-1 to TRBJ2-1; 7 bases match TRBD2. CDR3 length equals 14 residues. CDR1 is SQVTM, CDR2 ANQGSEA, per germline. J gave up 11 bases and V 2 bases, and 12 bases lay outside the gene matches. The CDR3 bases are TGCAGCGTTGAACGAGGACTAGGGGACGCAAAGCAGTTCTTC. Protein product: CSVERGLGDAKQFF.

The V call is TRBV30, the J call TRBJ2-5; D is perhaps TRBD1 (5 bases). V lost 0 bases to trimming and J lost 1 base, with 9 bases between them. The germline V gene has CDR1 GTSNPN and CDR2 SVGIG (reference sequence). CDR3 length equals 14 residues. This CDR3 reads CAWSVLRAQETQYF. The DNA for the CDR3 is TGTGCCTGGAGTGTCCTCAGGGCCCAAGAGACCCAGTACTTC.

This clone was observed a single time. V is TRBV11-2 and J is TRBJ2-7, with D perhaps TRBD1 (6 bases). The length of the CDR3 is 14 residues. In germline, CDR1 is SGHAT, CDR2 FQNNGV. The V end lost 5 bases, the J end lost 6 bases, and 17 bases lay between the germline ends. This chain's CDR3 is CASSPSGTKPEQYF. CDR3 DNA: TGTGCCAGCAGCCCGTCCGGGACAAAACCCGAGCAGTACTTC.